A selection of T cell receptor beta chains follows, all from one sample in a study of T cells in Graves' hyperthyroidism and ophthalmopathy. TCRdb independently ran MiXCR on the multiplex PCR reads; one entry per CDR3 protein. The sample records around 200,000 distinct CDR3 sequences, 15% to 20% being singletons. Sequencing was carried out using blood. These receptors were obtained from a woman between 45 and 60 years old with Graves' hyperthyroidism. Both conserved end residues are part of each CDR3. The D gene is left open where the match is weak. Only part of the rows carry a size: once, few, many, or a class if the clone is expanded.

abundance	v_gene	j_gene	d_gene	CDR3nt	CDR3aa
many	TRBV2	TRBJ1-2	NA	TGTGCCAGCAGTGGCACACGAGACTCCTATGGCTACACCTTC	CASSGTRDSYGYTF
few	TRBV5-4	TRBJ2-7	NA	TGTGCCAGCAGCTTGCCGTCCATGGAGCAGTACTTC	CASSLPSMEQYF
few	TRBV7-8	TRBJ2-2	TRBD2	TGTGCCAGCATCCATAGCGGGGTAAACACCGGGGAGCTGTTTTTT	CASIHSGVNTGELFF
NA	TRBV4-3	TRBJ1-2	NA	TGCGCCAGCAGCCCGGGACCGGCTAACTATGGCTACACCTTC	CASSPGPANYGYTF
NA	TRBV28	TRBJ1-2	NA	TGTGCCAGCAGTTTATCCGACCGCTATGGCTACACCTTC	CASSLSDRYGYTF
many	TRBV25-1	TRBJ2-3	TRBD2	TGTGCCAGCAGTGAACCGGGGGGATTGGCAGATACGCAGTATTTT	CASSEPGGLADTQYF
NA	TRBV19	TRBJ2-1	NA	TGTGCCAGTAGTACCGGGACGTTATACAATGAGCAGTTCTTC	CASSTGTLYNEQFF
many	TRBV28	TRBJ2-7	TRBD2	TGTGCCAGCAGACCACAACTAGCGGGGCCCTACGAGCAGTACTTC	CASRPQLAGPYEQYF
many	TRBV3-1	TRBJ2-1	TRBD2	TGTGCCAGCAGCCAAGATTCCGGGACTAGTCCTGAGCAGTTCTTC	CASSQDSGTSPEQFF
many	TRBV7-2	TRBJ1-3	NA	TGTGCCAGCAGCTTCGTCCCCGGAAACACCATATATTTT	CASSFVPGNTIYF
many	TRBV12-3/TRBV12-4	TRBJ2-3	TRBD1	TGTGCCAGCAGTTTCGACAGGGGACAGGCAGATACGCAGTATTTT	CASSFDRGQADTQYF
many	TRBV27	TRBJ1-1	NA	TGTGCCAGCAGTTCGTTCGGGGGAAACACTGAAGCTTTCTTT	CASSSFGGNTEAFF
NA	TRBV18	TRBJ2-3	TRBD1	TGTGCCAGCACACGACAGGGACAACTTAGCACAGATACGCAGTATTTT	CASTRQGQLSTDTQYF
many	TRBV19	TRBJ1-1	NA	TGTGCCAGTAGGTCTGGTGCTGAAGCTTTCTTT	CASRSGAEAFF
many	TRBV2	TRBJ1-2	TRBD1	TGTGCCAGCAGTACTCCCCGGACAGGAGACTATGGCTACACCTTC	CASSTPRTGDYGYTF
large	TRBV6-1	TRBJ2-2	NA	TGTGCCAGCAGTCACGGTACAGGTGACACCGGGGAGCTGTTTTTT	CASSHGTGDTGELFF
many	TRBV6-1	TRBJ2-6	TRBD1	TGTGCCAGCAGGAGACAGGGTGAGGCTGGGGCCAACGTCCTGACTTTC	CASRRQGEAGANVLTF
many	TRBV20-1	TRBJ2-2	NA	TGCAGTGCTAGAGTTGGTAGCCGAGACACCGGGGAGCTGTTTTTT	CSARVGSRDTGELFF
many	TRBV20-1	TRBJ2-3	TRBD2	TGCAGTGCACCACGCCTTCAGCGGGGGGAAGATACGCAGTATTTT	CSAPRLQRGEDTQYF
many	TRBV28	TRBJ1-5	NA	TGTGCCAGCAGTTTGCGGGGTGATCAGCCCCAGCATTTT	CASSLRGDQPQHF
few	TRBV11-2	TRBJ2-1	TRBD2	TGTGCCAGCAGCTTAGAGGGCGGGAGCTTTGGTGAGCAGTTCTTC	CASSLEGGSFGEQFF
NA	TRBV7-9	TRBJ1-2	NA	TGTGCCAGCAGCATAGAGACAGACCGGCGTGCGGGCTACACCTTC	CASSIETDRRAGYTF
NA	TRBV5-1	TRBJ2-7	NA	TGCGCCAGCAGCTTGGGAGACAGGCAACACGAGCAGTACTTC	CASSLGDRQHEQYF
many	TRBV5-6	TRBJ1-2	NA	TGTGCCAGCAGCTTTGAGACAGCCTATGGCTACACCTTC	CASSFETAYGYTF
NA	TRBV12-3/TRBV12-4	TRBJ2-5	TRBD1	TGTGCCAGCAACACACAGGGGAATCGGGAGACCCAGTACTTC	CASNTQGNRETQYF
many	TRBV29-1	TRBJ1-2	NA	TGCAGCGTTGAAGGGGTTTATGGCTACACCTTC	CSVEGVYGYTF
many	TRBV27	TRBJ2-1	NA	TGTGCCAGCAGTTTAGACGGTAGCTCCTACAATGAGCAGTTCTTC	CASSLDGSSYNEQFF
many	TRBV5-1	TRBJ2-1	TRBD1	TGCGCCAGCAGCTTAATACCCCCGGGACAGGGAATGAATGAGCAGTTCTTC	CASSLIPPGQGMNEQFF
NA	TRBV7-2	TRBJ2-3	TRBD2	TGTGCCAGCAGCTTAGGGACGGGACTAGCGGGGGGGTCAGGAGATACGCAGTATTTT	CASSLGTGLAGGSGDTQYF
many	TRBV19	TRBJ2-5	TRBD1	TGTGCCAGTAGTGTCGGACAGGGGGTCGGTTGGGCCCAGTACTTC	CASSVGQGVGWAQYF
many	TRBV6-2/TRBV6-3	TRBJ2-1	NA	TGTGCCAGCAGTTACCCCCCCGGACAGACTTACAATGAGCAGTTCTTC	CASSYPPGQTYNEQFF
many	TRBV18	TRBJ2-1	NA	TGTGCCAGCTCACCACCAGGTTCACAAAACAATGAGCAGTTCTTC	CASSPPGSQNNEQFF
many	TRBV27	TRBJ1-1	NA	TGTGCCAGCAGTTTGATAGGGATGGACACTGAAGCTTTCTTT	CASSLIGMDTEAFF